The 16 T cell receptor beta chains presented below share a single source sample, sequenced in a study of blood T cell repertoires in COVID-19. Assay: immunoSEQ multiplex PCR; the TCRdb copy retains only in-frame clones and omits some. The sample shows 300,000 to 350,000 clones, about nine tenths of them seen only once. The sample consisted of peripheral blood. Receptor source: a man aged 25-45 years with COVID-19, enrolled during active disease.

As concerns this clone: A single base separates this from a much larger clone, so it may be a read error. Other DNA sequences in this sample translate to the same CDR3. V and J are TRBV7-2 and TRBJ1-5; 9 nucleotides agree with TRBD1. The CDR3 is 15 amino acids. Germline assignment: CDR1 SGHTA and CDR2 FQGNSA. The trim removed 5 bases at V and 7 bases at J, leaving 9 bases unmatched. CDR3 amino acids: CASSPRTGVGQPQHF. CDR3 coding DNA: TGTGCCAGCAGCCCCAGGACAGGGGTTGGCCAGCCCCAGCATTTT.

This clone was found once. The chain combines TRBV18 with TRBJ2-1; TRBD1 agrees at 11 bases. Trimming cost V 3 bases and J 8 bases; bases outside gene matches: 9. There are 16 residues in the CDR3. Germline V gene sequence: CDR1 KGHSH, CDR2 LQKENI. The CDR3 here is CASSPSRDRGVDEQFF. CDR3 sequence (DNA): TGTGCCAGCTCACCCTCCCGGGACAGGGGGGTCGATGAGCAGTTCTTC.

The chain links TRBV11-3 to TRBJ1-1; D unresolved. Germline V gives CDR1 SGHNT, CDR2 YENEEA. Trimming took off 5 bases at V and 1 base at J, with 11 bases between the two ends. This CDR3 is 14 amino acids long. The CDR3 nucleotides are TGTGCCAGCAGCGGACCGGGAGGGAACACTGAAGCTTTCTTT. Translation gives CASSGPGGNTEAFF.

The CDR3 DNA sequence: TGTGCCAGCAGCTTCAACAGGGGTAGTAGTGAAGCTTTCTTT. This encodes CASSFNRGSSEAFF. The chain employs TRBV5-4 and TRBJ1-1; 7 bases align to TRBD1. Germline CDR1 is SGHNT and CDR2 is YYREEE (reference sequence). The CDR3 spans 14 residues. The ends lost 2 bases at V and 7 bases at J; junction bases unmatched: 8.

The chain joins TRBV9 to TRBJ2-5, with 8 bases fitting TRBD2. After removal of 4 bases from V and 2 bases from J, the junction contained 16 bases not matched to a gene. Germline V CDR1 and CDR2: SGDLS, YYNGEE. The CDR3 has 18 residues. The CDR3 sequence: CASSPRRRLASQQETQYF. The CDR3 nucleotides are TGTGCCAGCAGCCCCCGTCGGAGACTAGCGAGCCAGCAAGAGACCCAGTACTTC. Full variable domain (rest looked up from reference TRBV9 and TRBJ2-5): DSGVTQTPKHLITATGQRVTLRCSPRSGDLSVYWYQQSLDQGLQFLIQYYNGEERAKGNILERFSAQQFPDLHSELNLSSLELGDSALYFCASSPRRRLASQQETQYFGPGTRLLVL.

V gene TRBV7-9 combines with J gene TRBJ2-7; 9 bases match TRBD1. The length of the CDR3 is 13 residues. Per germline, CDR1 SEHNR and CDR2 FQNEAQ (reference sequence). Germline trimming cut 4 bases from V and 7 bases from J; bases unmatched to any gene: 5. CDR3 loop: CASSSQGAGEQYF. The CDR3 DNA sequence: TGTGCCAGCAGCTCACAGGGGGCGGGAGAGCAGTACTTC.

The rearrangement uses TRBV9 and TRBJ1-2; no clear D. The CDR3 is 13 amino acids. Germline V CDR1 and CDR2: SGDLS, YYNGEE. The V and J ends lost 0 bases and 4 bases respectively, with 7 bases between them. CDR3 in amino acids: CASSVDGGYGYTF. The CDR3 DNA follows: TGTGCCAGCAGCGTAGATGGCGGCTATGGCTACACCTTC.

V is TRBV27 and J is TRBJ2-7, with D possibly matching TRBD1 (5 bases). Germline values: CDR1 MNHEY, CDR2 SMNVEV (reference sequence). Trimming stripped 8 bases from V and 2 bases from J, with 13 bases between. The CDR3 extends over 13 amino acids. CDR3 sequence: CASGATETYEQYF. DNA of the CDR3: TGTGCCAGCGGGGCGACTGAGACCTACGAGCAGTACTTC.

This rearrangement joins TRBV6-5 to TRBJ1-1, with 8 bases that match TRBD1. This CDR3 spans 16 amino acids. After removal of 0 bases from V and 1 base from J, the junction contained 4 bases not matched to a gene. Germline V lookup: CDR1 MNHEY, CDR2 SVGAGI. CDR3 residues: CASSYSTGTGNTEAFF. Here the CDR3 DNA reads TGTGCCAGCAGTTACTCTACCGGGACAGGGAACACTGAAGCTTTCTTT.

The genes are TRBV6-1 and TRBJ2-7, with D unresolved. Germline assignment: CDR1 MNHNS and CDR2 SASEGT. The CDR3 runs 13 residues. Trimming took 3 bases from V and 1 from J, leaving 7 bases between them. The CDR3 nucleotides read TGTGCCAGCAGTGAGCGCGGTTCCTACGAGCAGTACTTC. Translation: CASSERGSYEQYF.

The gene calls are TRBV27 and TRBJ1-2; 11 bases line up with TRBD1. From germline, CDR1 is MNHEY and CDR2 SMNVEV (reference sequence). J was trimmed by 6 bases and V by 4 bases; bases with no gene match: 4. The CDR3 has 14 residues. DNA for the CDR3: TGTGCCAGCAGTTCCTGGGACAGGGGGAATGGCTACACCTTC. This sequence encodes CASSSWDRGNGYTF.

The rearrangement uses TRBV6-5 and TRBJ2-7; 9 nucleotides agree with TRBD1. Per the germline V gene, CDR1 is MNHEY and CDR2 is SVGAGI. The CDR3 is 14 residues long. The junction had 8 bases not matched to a gene; V was cut back by 10 bases and J by 1 base. CDR3 sequence reads: CATRDREFSYEQYF. The CDR3 bases are TGTGCCACTAGGGACAGGGAGTTTTCCTACGAGCAGTACTTC.

The chain has TRBV18 and TRBJ1-5, with 8 bases identical to TRBD1. The CDR3 runs 16 residues. Germline V gene data show CDR1 as KGHSH and CDR2 as LQKENI. Trimming at V came to 3 bases and at J to 6 bases, leaving 10 bases not matched to a gene. As DNA, the CDR3 is TGTGCCAGCTCACCGAGTCGGACAGGGACCGGTCAGCCCCAGCATTTT. Amino acids: CASSPSRTGTGQPQHF.

The chain combines TRBV5-1 with TRBJ1-1; 9 bases map to TRBD1. The germline CDR1 and CDR2 sequences are SGHRS and YFSETQ. The CDR3 runs to 15 residues. Trimming cost V 5 bases and J 1 base; bases outside gene matches: 6. The CDR3 DNA is TGCGCCAGCAGTTTCCCGGGACAGGGGAACACTGAAGCTTTCTTT. The encoded protein is CASSFPGQGNTEAFF.

The V and J genes are TRBV2 and TRBJ1-5; D may be TRBD1 (5 bases). The CDR3 contains 14 residues. The germline V gene has CDR1 SNHLY and CDR2 FYNNEI. Trimming stripped 2 bases from V and 7 bases from J, with 12 bases between. The chain's CDR3 is CASSEFAGSQPQHF. The CDR3 DNA is TGTGCCAGCAGTGAATTTGCAGGGTCCCAGCCCCAGCATTTT.

V usage is TRBV6-5 and J usage is TRBJ2-5; D might be TRBD2 (5 bases). Germline values: CDR1 MNHEY, CDR2 SVGAGI. The CDR3 sequence is 13 residues long. V lost 8 bases, J lost 5 bases, and 15 bases lay in between. The CDR3 region has the DNA TGTGCCAGCGCGGTCGGGGAGCAGGAGACCCAGTACTTC. It encodes CASAVGEQETQYF.